These 6 T cell receptor beta chains came from one sample sequenced in a study of cytomegalovirus exposure and HLA in healthy donors. The study ran its PCR with 60 Vbeta and 13 Jbeta primers. Sequenced by immunoSEQ multiplex PCR; TCRdb stores in-frame clones only, minus some. The profile covers 75,000 to 100,000 clones, with roughly four fifths appearing a single time and approximately 3.5% taken by the ten largest. The sample consisted of PBMCs. These receptors were obtained from a man between 40 and 49 years old in good health and CMV-seronegative.

V is TRBV6-6 and J is TRBJ1-1; D may be TRBD1 (6 bases). The length of the CDR3 is 16 residues. Trimming took 7 bases from V and 1 from J, leaving 19 bases between them. CDR1 and CDR2 from the germline V gene are MNHNY and SVGAGI (reference sequence). The CDR3 spells CASIFLGGGRNTEAFF. CDR3 coding DNA: TGTGCCAGCATCTTCCTAGGGGGGGGCCGGAACACTGAAGCTTTCTTT.

This clone was counted a few times. The chain is built from TRBV28 and TRBJ2-3; possible D gene TRBD1, 6 bases. Trimming stripped 1 base from V and 6 bases from J, with 11 bases between. This CDR3 comprises 14 residues. Germline V gene data show CDR1 as MDHEN and CDR2 as SYDVKM. The CDR3 DNA follows: TGTGCCAGCAGTTTATTAGGGGACATGGATACGCAGTATTTT. Protein product: CASSLLGDMDTQYF.

The chain is built from TRBV6-4 and TRBJ2-1, with 9 bases that match TRBD2. With V trimmed by 0 bases and J by 6 bases, 6 bases remained unmatched. The CDR3 is 16 amino acids. The V gene's germline CDR1 is MRHNA and CDR2 SNTAGT. The CDR3 here is CASSDSAGGQGNEQFF. The DNA for the CDR3 is TGTGCCAGCAGTGACTCCGCGGGGGGGCAAGGCAATGAGCAGTTCTTC.

The chain has TRBV5-5 and TRBJ1-1; 7 bases agree with TRBD1. The CDR3 sequence is 13 residues long. V lost 4 bases and J lost 4; bases outside the gene matches: 4. CDR1 and CDR2 from the germline V gene are SGHKS and YYEKEE (reference sequence). CDR3 region: CASSIDRATEAFF. The DNA of the CDR3 is TGTGCCAGCAGCATCGACAGGGCCACTGAAGCTTTCTTT.

This chain uses TRBV7-2 with TRBJ2-5; D may be TRBD1 (6 bases). The ends were cut back, 5 bases at V and 1 base at J, with 11 bases in the middle. Per germline, CDR1 SGHTA and CDR2 FQGNSA. The CDR3 extends over 14 amino acids. CDR3 in amino acids: CASSPDRFQETQYF. The CDR3 coding sequence is TGTGCCAGCAGCCCGGACAGATTCCAAGAGACCCAGTACTTC.

This rearrangement joins TRBV6-5 to TRBJ1-2; D call uncertain. The V and J ends lost 0 bases and 3 bases respectively, with 8 bases between them. The length of the CDR3 is 14 residues. CDR1 and CDR2 (germline): MNHEY, SVGAGI. Here the CDR3 DNA reads TGTGCCAGCAGTTACTCGGCGGAAGACTATGGCTACACCTTC. Translated, it gives CASSYSAEDYGYTF.